This T cell receptor (beta chain) is drawn from a study of PD-L1 blockade in urothelial cancer. The sample's time point: pretreatment peripheral blood. Locally advanced or metastatic urothelial carcinoma affected the patients. The table came from immunoSEQ multiplex PCR; TCRdb's copy has only in-frame clones and leaves some out. The sample has roughly 49,000 clones, about 86% seen once. V trimming: 1 base; J trimming: 6 bases; junction bases outside the gene matches: 6. Germline V gives CDR1 SGHTA, CDR2 FQGNSA. The CDR3 extends over 15 amino acids. V is TRBV7-2 and J is TRBJ1-2; 9 bases are a match to TRBD1. The sequence derives from a man between 60 and 70 years old with urothelial cancer. Specimen: PBMCs, collected around atezolizumab (anti-PD-L1) treatment. The CDR3 nucleotides are TGTGCCAGCAGCTTAGGGTGGGGACAGGGACATGGCTACACCTTC. Its translation: CASSLGWGQGHGYTF.